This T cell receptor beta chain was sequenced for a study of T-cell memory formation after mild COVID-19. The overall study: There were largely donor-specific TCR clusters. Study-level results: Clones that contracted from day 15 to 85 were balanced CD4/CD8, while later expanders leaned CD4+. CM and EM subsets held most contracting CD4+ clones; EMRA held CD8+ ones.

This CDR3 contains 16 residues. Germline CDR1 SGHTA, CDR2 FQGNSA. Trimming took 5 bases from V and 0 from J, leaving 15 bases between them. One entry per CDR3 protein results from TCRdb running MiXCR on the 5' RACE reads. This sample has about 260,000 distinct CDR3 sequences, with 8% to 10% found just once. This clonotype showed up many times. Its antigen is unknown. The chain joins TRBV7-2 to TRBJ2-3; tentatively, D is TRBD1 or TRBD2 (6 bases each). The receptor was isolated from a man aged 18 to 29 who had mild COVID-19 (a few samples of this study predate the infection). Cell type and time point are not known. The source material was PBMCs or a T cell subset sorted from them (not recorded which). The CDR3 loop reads CASSPRRGRSTDTQYF. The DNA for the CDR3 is TGTGCCAGCAGCCCCCGCCGGGGGCGGAGCACAGATACGCAGTATTTT.